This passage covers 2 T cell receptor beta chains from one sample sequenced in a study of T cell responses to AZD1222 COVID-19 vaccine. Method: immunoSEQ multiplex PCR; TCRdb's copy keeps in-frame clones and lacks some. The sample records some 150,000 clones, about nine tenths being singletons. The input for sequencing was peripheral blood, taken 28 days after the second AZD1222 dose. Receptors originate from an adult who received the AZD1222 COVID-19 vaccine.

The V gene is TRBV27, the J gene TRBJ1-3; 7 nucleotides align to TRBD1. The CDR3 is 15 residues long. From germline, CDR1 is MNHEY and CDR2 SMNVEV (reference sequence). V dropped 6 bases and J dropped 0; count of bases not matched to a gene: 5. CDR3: CASSRAGGSGNTIYF. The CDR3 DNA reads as TGTGCCAGCAGCAGGGCAGGGGGCTCTGGAAACACCATATATTTT.

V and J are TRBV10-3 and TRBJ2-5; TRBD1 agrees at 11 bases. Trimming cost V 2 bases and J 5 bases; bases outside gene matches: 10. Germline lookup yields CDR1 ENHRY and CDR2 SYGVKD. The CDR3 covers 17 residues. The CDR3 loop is CAISERTGGAPLETQYF. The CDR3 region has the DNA TGTGCCATCAGTGAGCGGACAGGGGGCGCCCCCTTGGAGACCCAGTACTTC.